These T cell receptor beta chains were read from a single sample in a study of shared T cell receptors in the human thymus. Profiled with immunoSEQ multiplex PCR; TCRdb holds only in-frame clones, not every one. The table records hundreds of thousands of clones, 87% of them present only once. The sample was also linked to a second study, of human thymus T cells.

The sample consisted of thymocytes. These receptors all come from a boy in the first two years of life with a congenital heart defect. Each CDR3 is given with its conserved first and last residue. The order of the fields is D gene, clone size, J gene, V gene, CDR3 protein, CDR3 DNA. A D gene is named only where the DNA matches it firmly. Size values are once, few and many counts, or a class for expanded clones, and some rows have none.

d_gene: TRBD1
abundance: -
j_gene: TRBJ1-2
v_gene: TRBV4-3
CDR3aa: CASSQLTGGLNYGYTF
CDR3nt: TGCGCCAGCAGCCAACTTACAGGGGGGTTAAACTATGGCTACACCTTC

d_gene: -
abundance: -
j_gene: TRBJ2-3
v_gene: TRBV5-1
CDR3aa: CASSSRRTTGHLRTDTQYF
CDR3nt: TGCGCCAGCAGCTCTCGACGCACTACGGGACACCTACGCACAGATACGCAGTATTTT

d_gene: TRBD2
abundance: -
j_gene: TRBJ2-7
v_gene: TRBV28
CDR3aa: CASSPNQRGSYEQYF
CDR3nt: TGTGCCAGCAGTCCGAACCAGCGGGGCTCCTACGAGCAGTACTTC

d_gene: TRBD1
abundance: -
j_gene: TRBJ1-1
v_gene: TRBV6-1
CDR3aa: CAVLSGTGHTEAFF
CDR3nt: TGTGCCGTTCTTTCCGGGACAGGGCACACTGAAGCTTTCTTT

d_gene: -
abundance: -
j_gene: TRBJ2-1
v_gene: TRBV29-1
CDR3aa: CSAAASAYNEQFF
CDR3nt: TGCAGCGCCGCGGCTAGCGCCTACAATGAGCAGTTCTTC

d_gene: TRBD1
abundance: -
j_gene: TRBJ1-4
v_gene: TRBV4-1
CDR3aa: CASSQKTGDETDEKLFF
CDR3nt: TGCGCCAGCAGCCAGAAGACAGGGGATGAAACCGATGAAAAACTGTTTTTT

d_gene: TRBD1
abundance: -
j_gene: TRBJ2-1
v_gene: TRBV5-1
CDR3aa: CASSLADKTGGHEQFF
CDR3nt: TGCGCCAGCAGCTTGGCCGATAAGACAGGGGGACATGAGCAGTTCTTC

d_gene: TRBD1
abundance: -
j_gene: TRBJ2-1
v_gene: TRBV9
CDR3aa: CASSVGDRLINEQFF
CDR3nt: TGTGCCAGCAGCGTAGGGGACAGGTTAATCAATGAGCAGTTCTTC

d_gene: TRBD1
abundance: once
j_gene: TRBJ2-2
v_gene: TRBV14
CDR3aa: CASSQGQYTGELFF
CDR3nt: TGTGCCAGCAGCCAGGGACAGTACACCGGGGAGCTGTTTTTT

d_gene: TRBD1
abundance: -
j_gene: TRBJ1-3
v_gene: TRBV28
CDR3aa: CASRPTGLLFLPIYF
CDR3nt: TGTGCCAGCAGGCCGACAGGGCTGTTGTTCCTACCCATATATTTT

d_gene: -
abundance: -
j_gene: TRBJ2-7
v_gene: TRBV5-5
CDR3aa: CASSFRGAPYF
CDR3nt: TGTGCCAGCAGCTTCCGGGGGGCCCCATACTTC

d_gene: -
abundance: -
j_gene: TRBJ1-5
v_gene: TRBV28
CDR3aa: CASTSYSNQPQHF
CDR3nt: TGTGCCAGCACTTCCTATAGCAATCAGCCCCAGCATTTT

d_gene: TRBD1
abundance: -
j_gene: TRBJ1-1
v_gene: TRBV7-2
CDR3aa: CASSLDRAMNTEAFF
CDR3nt: TGTGCCAGCAGCTTGGACAGGGCAATGAACACTGAAGCTTTCTTT

d_gene: -
abundance: -
j_gene: TRBJ2-3
v_gene: TRBV5-1
CDR3aa: CASNLRGGPQYF
CDR3nt: TGCGCCAGCAACCTCCGAGGGGGTCCGCAGTATTTT

d_gene: TRBD1
abundance: -
j_gene: TRBJ2-3
v_gene: TRBV7-9
CDR3aa: CASSWYRGSTDTQYF
CDR3nt: TGTGCCAGCAGCTGGTACAGGGGAAGCACAGATACGCAGTATTTT

d_gene: -
abundance: -
j_gene: TRBJ2-7
v_gene: TRBV28
CDR3aa: CASRFTGTTYEQYF
CDR3nt: TGTGCCAGCAGGTTTACAGGGACCACCTACGAGCAGTACTTC

d_gene: -
abundance: once
j_gene: TRBJ2-3
v_gene: TRBV2
CDR3aa: CASLGDPSSTDTQYF
CDR3nt: TGTGCCAGCCTTGGAGACCCCTCCAGCACAGATACGCAGTATTTT

d_gene: -
abundance: -
j_gene: TRBJ2-7
v_gene: TRBV5-6
CDR3aa: CASSPTSTGSYEQYF
CDR3nt: TGTGCCAGCAGCCCCACCTCCACAGGATCCTACGAGCAGTACTTC

d_gene: -
abundance: -
j_gene: TRBJ2-7
v_gene: TRBV10-2
CDR3aa: CASSEGRTPPQPKNYEQYF
CDR3nt: TGCGCCAGCAGTGAAGGAAGAACGCCTCCACAGCCTAAAAACTACGAGCAGTACTTC

d_gene: -
abundance: -
j_gene: TRBJ2-3
v_gene: TRBV11-2
CDR3aa: CASSLDVTDTQYF
CDR3nt: TGTGCCAGCAGCTTAGACGTGACAGATACGCAGTATTTT

d_gene: TRBD2
abundance: -
j_gene: TRBJ2-1
v_gene: TRBV15
CDR3aa: CATSRAETSGGDNEQFF
CDR3nt: TGTGCCACCAGCAGAGCTGAGACTAGCGGGGGGGACAATGAGCAGTTCTTC

d_gene: TRBD1
abundance: -
j_gene: TRBJ1-6
v_gene: TRBV7-3
CDR3aa: CASSWDSYNSPLHF
CDR3nt: TGTGCCAGCAGCTGGGACAGCTATAATTCACCCCTCCACTTT